These 26 T cell receptor beta chains were sequenced from one sample in a study of identical twins. TCRdb independently ran MiXCR on the 5' RACE reads; one entry per CDR3 protein. The sample has 450,000 or so distinct CDR3 sequences; around 15% are singletons. The same sample was also used in a study of yellow fever vaccine responses in identical twins.

Source material: CD4+ T cells sorted from blood. These receptors all come from a woman aged 18-29 years in good health.

The chain uses TRBV7-2 and TRBJ2-7; no clear D gene. The germline CDR1 and CDR2 sequences are SGHTA and FQGNSA. V lost 1 base, J lost 5 bases, and 9 bases lay in between. The CDR3 has 13 residues. The CDR3: CASSLGQRDEQYF. The CDR3 nucleotides are TGTGCCAGCAGCTTAGGACAAAGGGACGAGCAGTACTTC.

The V call is TRBV20-1, the J call TRBJ2-1; D is perhaps TRBD1 (6 bases). With 1 base removed from V and 13 bases from J, the gap between germline ends came to 11 bases. Germline CDR1 reads DFQATT; CDR2 reads SNEGSKA (reference sequence). CDR3 length equals 11 residues. The CDR3, as DNA: TGCAGTGCTAGAGGCGAGGGGGTACAGTTCTTC. This gives the protein CSARGEGVQFF.

The chain has TRBV6-1 and TRBJ2-3; 9 bases align to TRBD1. The CDR3 sequence is 15 residues long. Germline values: CDR1 MNHNS, CDR2 SASEGT. J was trimmed by 4 bases and V by 7 bases; bases with no gene match: 9. CDR3 coding DNA: TGTGCCAGCATGAAGGGGACAGGGTGGGCAGATACGCAGTATTTT. Translated, it gives CASMKGTGWADTQYF.

This chain joins TRBV10-3 and TRBJ2-7; TRBD1 is a possible D gene (5 bases). The CDR3 sequence is 14 residues long. Germline assignment: CDR1 ENHRY and CDR2 SYGVKD. V was shortened by 0 bases and J by 1 base, with 7 bases between the two germline ends. For the CDR3, the DNA is TGTGCCATCAGTGAGTCGCAGGGATCCTACGAGCAGTACTTC. Encoded protein: CAISESQGSYEQYF.

This clonotype was seen a few times. The chain links TRBV5-6 to TRBJ2-5; possibly TRBD2 for D (5 bases). Trimming left V 4 bases short and J 5 bases short, with 18 bases between. This CDR3 has 15 residues. In germline, CDR1 is SGHDT, CDR2 YYEEEE. The CDR3 DNA reads as TGTGCCAGCAGCAAAATACGGACTCTGAGGGAGACCCAGTACTTC. Translated, it gives CASSKIRTLRETQYF.

This clonotype was seen a few times. This sequence joins TRBV5-1 and TRBJ2-1; TRBD2 matches 13 bases. V lost 0 bases, J lost 2 bases, and 5 bases stayed unmatched. The CDR3 is 18 residues long. The germline V gene has CDR1 SGHRS and CDR2 YFSETQ. The CDR3 sequence: CASSLVVLAGGTYNEQFF. The DNA for the CDR3 is TGCGCCAGCAGCTTGGTAGTACTAGCGGGGGGGACCTACAATGAGCAGTTCTTC. Full variable domain (remainder filled in from reference TRBV5-1 and TRBJ2-1): KAGVTQTPRYLIKTRGQQVTLSCSPISGHRSVSWYQQTPGQGLQFLFEYFSETQRNKGNFPGRFSGRQFSNSRSEMNVSTLELGDSALYLCASSLVVLAGGTYNEQFFGPGTRLTVL.

As concerns this clonotype: A clone one base away is much larger, so this may be a read error. This chain uses TRBV13 with TRBJ1-1, with a tentative D call TRBD1 (5 bases). V shed 5 bases and J shed 2 bases, with 15 bases lying between them. CDR3 size: 15 residues. Germline V gives CDR1 PRHDT, CDR2 FYEKMQ (reference sequence). In DNA form, the CDR3 reads TGTGCCAGCAGCGGCCGGGGCCGGCGAAACACTGAAGCTTTCTTT. As protein: CASSGRGRRNTEAFF.

The rearrangement links TRBV5-5 to TRBJ2-1, with D perhaps assigned TRBD1 or TRBD2 (5 bases each). V gave up 0 bases and J gave up 11 bases, with 15 bases separating them. This CDR3 is 14 amino acids long. Germline CDR1 SGHKS, CDR2 YYEKEE (reference sequence). The CDR3 is CASSLAGTDDKQFF. CDR3 bases: TGTGCCAGCAGCTTGGCGGGGACGGATGATAAGCAGTTCTTC.

This clonotype showed up just a few times. As DNA, the CDR3 is TGTGCCAGCAGTGAAGCCTACAGGGGTAATGAGCAGTTCTTC. It yields the protein CASSEAYRGNEQFF. V gene TRBV6-1 combines with J gene TRBJ2-1; 7 bases line up with TRBD1. In germline, CDR1 is MNHNS, CDR2 SASEGT. The CDR3 contains 14 residues. The ends lost 0 bases at V and 7 bases at J; junction bases unmatched: 3.

This clonotype was picked up a small number of times. The J gene is TRBJ1-5, the V gene TRBV20-1; D gene uncertain. V lost 3 bases and J 7 bases, leaving 13 bases between the germline ends. The CDR3 consists of 13 residues. Germline V gives CDR1 DFQATT, CDR2 SNEGSKA (reference sequence). In DNA form, the CDR3 reads TGCAGTGCTAGTGTGCCCGCCGGGCAGCCCCAGCATTTT. It specifies CSASVPAGQPQHF.

V gene TRBV7-2 combines with J gene TRBJ2-7; TRBD1 aligns across 7 bases. Trimming cost V 3 bases and J 2 bases; bases outside gene matches: 7. The CDR3 runs 15 residues. Germline V gene data show CDR1 as SGHTA and CDR2 as FQGNSA. The CDR3 is CASSFYAGGTYEQYF. CDR3 in DNA: TGTGCCAGCAGCTTCTACGCAGGGGGAACCTACGAGCAGTACTTC.

The genes are TRBV7-8 and TRBJ2-4; 13 positions agree with TRBD2. The CDR3 loop spans 20 amino acids. The ends lost 1 base at V and 0 bases at J; junction bases unmatched: 9. Germline assignment: CDR1 SGHVS and CDR2 FQNEAQ. The CDR3 here is CASSLDGTSGAQLAKNIQYF. The CDR3 nucleotides read TGTGCCAGCAGCTTAGATGGGACTAGCGGGGCTCAGCTAGCCAAAAACATTCAGTACTTC.

The gene calls are TRBV7-9 and TRBJ2-7, with 10 bases identical to TRBD1. This CDR3 has 17 residues. Trimming at V came to 5 bases and at J to 2 bases, leaving 12 bases not matched to a gene. The germline V gene encodes CDR1 SEHNR and CDR2 FQNEAQ (reference sequence). The CDR3 here is CASSNKVGTGVTYEQYF. The CDR3 bases are TGTGCCAGCAGCAATAAGGTCGGGACAGGGGTAACCTACGAGCAGTACTTC.

In DNA, the CDR3 is TGTGCCAGCAGCTCGGGACAGGCCGAGGGTGTGCAGTATTTT. Protein: CASSSGQAEGVQYF. The chain joins TRBV6-1 to TRBJ2-3, with 8 bases lining up with TRBD1. After removal of 6 bases from V and 11 bases from J, the junction contained 13 bases not matched to a gene. Germline V gene lookup returns CDR1 MNHNS and CDR2 SASEGT. The CDR3 sequence is 14 residues long.

This clonotype appeared a few times. The chain combines TRBV7-2 with TRBJ2-2, with D possibly being TRBD2 (5 bases). V was pared by 1 base and J by 3 bases, with 12 bases between. This CDR3 comprises 16 residues. Germline values: CDR1 SGHTA, CDR2 FQGNSA. CDR3: CASSLVLGRDTGELFF. The CDR3, as DNA: TGTGCCAGCAGCTTAGTTCTAGGGCGGGACACCGGGGAGCTGTTTTTT.

In this sample, this clonotype turned up a few times. The chain carries TRBV7-9 and TRBJ2-7; TRBD1 aligns across 10 bases. The J segment lost 3 bases and the V segment lost 2 bases, leaving 4 bases of the junction unmatched. Germline lookup yields CDR1 SEHNR and CDR2 FQNEAQ (reference sequence). The CDR3 contains 15 residues. The CDR3 sequence is CASSLRTGGNYEQYF. The CDR3 DNA follows: TGTGCCAGCAGCTTACGGACAGGGGGTAACTACGAGCAGTACTTC.

The genes are TRBV7-3 and TRBJ2-5; no firm D call. V dropped 2 bases and J dropped 4 bases, with 14 bases sitting between them. CDR1 is SGHTA, CDR2 FQGTGA, per germline. CDR3 size: 15 residues. CDR3 DNA: TGTGCCAGCAGCTTATTTGGAAGGGAACGAGAGACCCAGTACTTC. It is translated as CASSLFGRERETQYF.

This clonotype was found a few times. The V gene is TRBV29-1, the J gene TRBJ2-1, with TRBD1 identical over 7 bases. This CDR3 has 13 amino acids. The germline V gene encodes CDR1 SQVTM and CDR2 ANQGSEA. Trimming removed 1 base from V and 8 bases from J; junction bases left unmatched: 5. The chain's CDR3 is CSVEGQGVHEQFF. The DNA of the CDR3 is TGCAGCGTTGAAGGACAGGGTGTCCATGAGCAGTTCTTC.

In this sample, this clonotype turned up many times. The gene calls are TRBV10-3 and TRBJ2-4; no clear D gene. Trimming took off 4 bases at V and 2 bases at J, with 9 bases between the two ends. This CDR3 has 14 residues. Looked up from germline, CDR1 is ENHRY and CDR2 is SYGVKD. The CDR3 loop reads CAISAQASKNIQYF. The CDR3 coding sequence is TGTGCCATCAGTGCCCAGGCTTCCAAAAACATTCAGTACTTC.

The rearrangement links TRBV3-1 to TRBJ2-3; D gene unclear. This CDR3 contains 14 residues. CDR1 is LGHDT and CDR2 is YNNKEL in the germline V gene (reference sequence). Between the trimmed V and J ends, which lost 3 bases and 2 bases, there was a span of 9 bases. CDR3 residues: CASSQWQNTDTQYF. CDR3 sequence (DNA): TGTGCCAGCAGCCAGTGGCAGAACACAGATACGCAGTATTTT.

In its sample, this clonotype was seen a few times. J is TRBJ2-5 and V is TRBV12-3 or TRBV12-4; D is uncertain. The CDR3 spans 15 residues. V shed 5 bases and J shed 1 base, with 14 bases lying between them. The CDR3 region is CASSRMKSPQETQYF. The CDR3 bases are TGTGCCAGCAGTCGCATGAAGAGCCCCCAAGAGACCCAGTACTTC.

A few counts support this clonotype. V gene TRBV20-1 combines with J gene TRBJ2-3, with TRBD1 matching 9 bases. The CDR3 totals 15 residues. Germline CDR1 is DFQATT and CDR2 is SNEGSKA (reference sequence). The V and J ends lost 3 bases and 0 bases, in that order; junction bases with no gene match: 4. The CDR3 loop is CSASGTGTSTDTQYF. The CDR3 DNA reads TGCAGTGCTAGTGGGACAGGGACTAGCACAGATACGCAGTATTTT.

The gene calls are TRBV6-2 or TRBV6-3 and TRBJ2-7, with D maybe TRBD1 (5 bases). Trimming stripped 5 bases from V and 4 bases from J, with 15 bases between. Germline V gene data show CDR1 as MNHEY and CDR2 as SVGEGT. The CDR3 is 14 amino acids. CDR3 DNA: TGTGCCAGCAGTATGTTCCTCGACAGTTACGAGCAGTACTTC. Translated: CASSMFLDSYEQYF.

The chain is built from TRBV28 and TRBJ2-5; D unclear. Germline V lookup: CDR1 MDHEN, CDR2 SYDVKM. This CDR3 comprises 14 residues. Trimming left V 10 bases short and J 5 bases short, with 20 bases between. The CDR3 nucleotides read TGTGCCACTTCGTGGAATTTAGACGGGGAGACCCAGTACTTC. The encoded protein is CATSWNLDGETQYF.

This clonotype was found a few times. The chain combines TRBV25-1 with TRBJ2-1; no reliable D call. There are 11 residues in the CDR3. V lost 6 bases and J 8 bases, leaving 8 bases between the germline ends. Germline lookup yields CDR1 MGHDK and CDR2 SYGVNS. CDR3 residues: CASRVFDEQFF. DNA of the CDR3: TGTGCCAGCAGGGTTTTCGATGAGCAGTTCTTC.

This clonotype has a handful of counts. This chain uses TRBV10-3 with TRBJ2-5; perhaps TRBD1 as D (7 bases). Germline loops: CDR1 ENHRY, CDR2 SYGVKD. Trimming pared 10 bases from V and 7 bases from J, leaving 25 bases between. The length of the CDR3 is 15 residues. The DNA of the CDR3 is TGTGCCACCACACCCAGGGGGAGCCTGGAGGGGACCCAGTACTTC. Residues: CATTPRGSLEGTQYF.